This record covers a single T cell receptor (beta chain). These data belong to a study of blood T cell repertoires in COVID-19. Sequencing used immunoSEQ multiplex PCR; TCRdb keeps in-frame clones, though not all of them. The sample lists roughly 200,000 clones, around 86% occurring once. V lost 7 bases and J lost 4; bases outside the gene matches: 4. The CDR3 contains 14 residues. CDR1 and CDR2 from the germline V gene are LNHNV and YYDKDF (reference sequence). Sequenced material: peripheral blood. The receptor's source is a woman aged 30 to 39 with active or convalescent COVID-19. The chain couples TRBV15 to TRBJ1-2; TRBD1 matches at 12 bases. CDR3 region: CATTGTGGAYGYTF. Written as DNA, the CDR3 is TGTGCCACCACCGGGACAGGGGGCGCCTATGGCTACACCTTC.